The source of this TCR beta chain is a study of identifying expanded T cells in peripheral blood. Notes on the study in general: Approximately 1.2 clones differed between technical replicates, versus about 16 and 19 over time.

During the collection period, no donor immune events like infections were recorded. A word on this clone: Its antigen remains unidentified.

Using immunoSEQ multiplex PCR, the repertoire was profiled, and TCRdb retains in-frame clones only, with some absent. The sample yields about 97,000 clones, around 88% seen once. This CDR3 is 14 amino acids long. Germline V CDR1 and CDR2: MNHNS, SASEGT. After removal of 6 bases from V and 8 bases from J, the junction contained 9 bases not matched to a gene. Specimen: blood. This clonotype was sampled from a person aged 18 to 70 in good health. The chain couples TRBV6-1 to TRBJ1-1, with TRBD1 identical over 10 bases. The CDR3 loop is CASSYDRGLREAFF. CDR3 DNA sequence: TGTGCCAGCAGCTACGACAGGGGGCTTCGGGAAGCTTTCTTT.